This TCR beta chain was obtained from a study of blood T cell repertoires in COVID-19. About the study: PBMCs, B-cell-depleted T cells, or T cells provided the cDNA or gDNA that made up the material.

Participants came from roughly 23 US areas, aged about 18 to 90 years. Grouping used clinical history reported by participants in a survey and questionnaire. For recovered donors of Cohort 3, there were two negative PCRs, clearance, or symptom resolution. V was pared by 5 bases and J by 6 bases, with 8 bases between. The CDR3 has 13 residues. Germline V gene data show CDR1 as KGHSH and CDR2 as LQKENI. Sequencing was performed with immunoSEQ multiplex PCR; in TCRdb, only in-frame clones are kept and a portion is missing. Among 400,000 to 500,000 clones listed, approximately 88% were seen once. The sequence derives from a woman aged 40-49 years who had recovered from COVID-19. The gene calls are TRBV18 and TRBJ1-6; no reliable D call. Material: PBMCs or T cells enriched from blood (not recorded which). Here the CDR3 DNA reads TGTGCCAGCTCAGCGGCCATTAATTCACCCCTCCACTTT. It yields the protein CASSAAINSPLHF.